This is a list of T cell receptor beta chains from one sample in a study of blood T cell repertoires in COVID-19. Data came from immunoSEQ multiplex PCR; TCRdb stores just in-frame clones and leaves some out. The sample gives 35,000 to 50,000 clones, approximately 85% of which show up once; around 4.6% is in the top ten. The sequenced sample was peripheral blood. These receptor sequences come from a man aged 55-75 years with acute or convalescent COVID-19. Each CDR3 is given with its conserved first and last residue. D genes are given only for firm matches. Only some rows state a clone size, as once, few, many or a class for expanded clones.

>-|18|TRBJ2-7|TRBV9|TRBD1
TGTGCCAGCAGCGCCGTTGTCTTCCGGGACAGGGGTCCCTACGAGCAGTACTTC
CASSAVVFRDRGPYEQYF
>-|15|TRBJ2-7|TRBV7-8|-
TGTGCCAGCAGCTTAGCGAGAGTCGGGGAAACGAAGCAGTACTTC
CASSLARVGETKQYF
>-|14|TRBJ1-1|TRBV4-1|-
TGCGCCAGCAGCCCGGATGCAAGGGGCACTGAAGCTTTCTTT
CASSPDARGTEAFF
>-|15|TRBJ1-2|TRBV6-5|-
TGTGCCAGCAGACCCCCCCTGGACAGCCTTCTAGGCTACACCTTC
CASRPPLDSLLGYTF
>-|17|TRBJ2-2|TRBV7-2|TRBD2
TGTGCCAGCAGCTTAGGGGGGAGCGGGAGGGTCGTCGGGGAGCTGTTTTTT
CASSLGGSGRVVGELFF
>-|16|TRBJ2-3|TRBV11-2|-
TGTGCCAGCAGCCCAAACCTAAGACTAGTCACAGATACGCAGTATTTT
CASSPNLRLVTDTQYF
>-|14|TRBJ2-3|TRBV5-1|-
TGCGCCAGCAGCCCCCAGGGGCAAGGAGATACGCAGTATTTT
CASSPQGQGDTQYF
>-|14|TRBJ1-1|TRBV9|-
TGTGCCAGCAGCGAAAGGGGGGGGAACACTGAAGCTTTCTTT
CASSERGGNTEAFF
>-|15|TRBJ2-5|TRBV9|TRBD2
TGTGCCAGCAGCGTAGAACTAGCGGGGGCTGAGACCCAGTACTTC
CASSVELAGAETQYF
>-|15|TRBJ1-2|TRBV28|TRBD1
TGTGCCAGCAGTTTGGCAGGGGGAACTAACTATGGCTACACCTTC
CASSLAGGTNYGYTF
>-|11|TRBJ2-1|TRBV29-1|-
TGCAGCGTAGAAGACAGTCGTCGGCAGTTCTTC
CSVEDSRRQFF
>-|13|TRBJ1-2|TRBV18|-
TGTGCCAGCTCACCACCCGAGAACTATGGCTACACCTTC
CASSPPENYGYTF
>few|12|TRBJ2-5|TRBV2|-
TGTGCCAGCAGTAAGCTACAAGAGACCCAGTACTTC
CASSKLQETQYF
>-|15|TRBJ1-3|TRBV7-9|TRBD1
TGTGCCAGCAGCTTACAGGGGGCATCTGGAAACACCATATATTTT
CASSLQGASGNTIYF
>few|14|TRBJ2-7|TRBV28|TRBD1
TGTGCCAGCAGTTTAAGGGGACAGGCCCTACGGCCCTACTTC
CASSLRGQALRPYF
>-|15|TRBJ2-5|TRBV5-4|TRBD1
TGTGCCAGCAGCTTGTGGGGACAGGGAGAAGAGACCCAGTACTTC
CASSLWGQGEETQYF
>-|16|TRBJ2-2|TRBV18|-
TGTGCCAGCTCTCCCAGAACGGGAACGAACACCGGGGAGCTGTTTTTT
CASSPRTGTNTGELFF
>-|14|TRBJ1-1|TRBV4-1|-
TGCGCCAGCAGCCAGGGCACATATTCACACGGAGCTTTCTTT
CASSQGTYSHGAFF
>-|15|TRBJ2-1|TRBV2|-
TGTGCCAGCAGTCGTATGGGACTCTCCTACAATGAGCAGTTCTTC
CASSRMGLSYNEQFF
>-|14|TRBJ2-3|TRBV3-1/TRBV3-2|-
TGTGCCAGCAGCCCCTTTGGACGGGGGGATACGCAGTATTTT
CASSPFGRGDTQYF
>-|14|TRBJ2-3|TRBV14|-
TGTGCCAGCAGCCAGGATAGGAGCGCAGATACGCAGTATTTT
CASSQDRSADTQYF
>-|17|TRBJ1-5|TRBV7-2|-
TGTGCCAGCAGCTTAAACCCCCCGGCAGGGGCAAATCAGCCCCAGCATTTT
CASSLNPPAGANQPQHF
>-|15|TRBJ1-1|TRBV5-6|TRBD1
TGTGCCAGCAGCTCGACGGACAGGGCTCGAAGCGGAGCTTTCTTT
CASSSTDRARSGAFF
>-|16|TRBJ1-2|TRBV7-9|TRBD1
TGTGCCAGCAGTTTTCCTCGACAGGGTCTGGACTATGGCTACACCTTC
CASSFPRQGLDYGYTF
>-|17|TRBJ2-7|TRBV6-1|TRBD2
TGTGCCAGCAGTGAAATGCCTCCGGGACTAGCGGGCTACGAGCAGTACTTC
CASSEMPPGLAGYEQYF
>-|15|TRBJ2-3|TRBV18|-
TGTGCCAGCTCACCACCGATAACGGGGACAGATACGCAGTATTTT
CASSPPITGTDTQYF
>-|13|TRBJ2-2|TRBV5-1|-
TGCGCCAGCAAACAGTCGAACACCGGGGAGCTGTTTTTT
CASKQSNTGELFF
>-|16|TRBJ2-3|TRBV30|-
TGTGCCTGTAGCGGAGGGGCAGGGGGGTTCGAATATACGCAGTATTTT
CACSGGAGGFEYTQYF
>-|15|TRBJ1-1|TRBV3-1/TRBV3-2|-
TGTGCCAGCAGCCCTCGGGGGGCTACCGACGCCGAAGCTTTCTTT
CASSPRGATDAEAFF
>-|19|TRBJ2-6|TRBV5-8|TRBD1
TGTGCCAGCAGCCTTTATGCGGGACAGGCGATCTCTGGGGCCAACGTCCTGACTTTC
CASSLYAGQAISGANVLTF
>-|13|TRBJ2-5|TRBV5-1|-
TGCGCCAGCAGCACTGGACAGCAAGAGACCCAGTACTTC
CASSTGQQETQYF
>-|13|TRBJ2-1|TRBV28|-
TGTGCCAGCAGTTCCCTGACTGCTTATGAGCAGTTCTTC
CASSSLTAYEQFF
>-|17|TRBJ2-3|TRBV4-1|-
TGCGCCAGCAGCCAAGACACTAGCCTCCTCCTCACAGATACGCAGTATTTT
CASSQDTSLLLTDTQYF
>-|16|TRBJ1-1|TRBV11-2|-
TGTGCCAGCAGCTTAGATTTGGTGGTCGGGGGCACTGAAGCTTTCTTT
CASSLDLVVGGTEAFF
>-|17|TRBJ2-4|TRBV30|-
TGTGCCTGGAGTGTAGTGGGGCAGGGGATGGCCAAAAACATTCAGTACTTC
CAWSVVGQGMAKNIQYF
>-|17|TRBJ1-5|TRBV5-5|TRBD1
TGTGCCAGCAGCTTTCTGGGGACAGGGGTAAACAATCAGCCCCAGCATTTT
CASSFLGTGVNNQPQHF
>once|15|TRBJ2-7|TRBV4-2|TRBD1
TGTGCCAGCAGCCAAGTGGGTGACAGGGTTTACGAGCAGTACTTC
CASSQVGDRVYEQYF
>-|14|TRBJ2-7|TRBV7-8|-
TGTGCCAGCAGCTTAAGGCTAGCCGCCTACGAGCAGTACTTC
CASSLRLAAYEQYF
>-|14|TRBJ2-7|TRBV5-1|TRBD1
TGCGCCAGCAGGGCGGACAGGCTTTTCTACGAGCAGTACTTC
CASRADRLFYEQYF
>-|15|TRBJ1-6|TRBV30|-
TGTGCCTGGAGTGTTGGGCAGAAAAATAATTCACCCCTCCACTTT
CAWSVGQKNNSPLHF
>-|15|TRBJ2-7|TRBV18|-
TGTGCCAGCTCATCAGTCGTCACAGGACCCGGCGAGCAGTACTTC
CASSSVVTGPGEQYF
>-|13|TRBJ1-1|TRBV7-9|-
TGTGCCAGCAGCTTAGTCACGAGCACTGAAGCTTTCTTT
CASSLVTSTEAFF
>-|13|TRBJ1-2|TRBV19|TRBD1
TGTGCCACCCGGGACAGGGGTGTGGATGGCTACACCTTC
CATRDRGVDGYTF
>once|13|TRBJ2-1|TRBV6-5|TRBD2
TGTGCCAGCGTGGCTAGCGGGAGGGATGAGCAGTTCTTC
CASVASGRDEQFF
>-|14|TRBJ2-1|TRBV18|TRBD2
TGTGCCAGCGCCGCGGGGGGGACTTACAATGAGCAGTTCTTC
CASAAGGTYNEQFF
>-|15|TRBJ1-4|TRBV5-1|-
TGCGCCAGCAGCTTGAGCCAAGGACACGATGAAAAACTGTTTTTT
CASSLSQGHDEKLFF
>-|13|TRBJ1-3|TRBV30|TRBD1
TGTGCCTGGGGGACAGGGCCTGGAAACACCATATATTTT
CAWGTGPGNTIYF
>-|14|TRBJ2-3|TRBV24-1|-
TGTGCCACCAGTGACCCTCAGGCGGGAGATACGCAGTATTTT
CATSDPQAGDTQYF
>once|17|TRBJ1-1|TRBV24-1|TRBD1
TGTGCCACCAGTGATCCCGGGACAGGGAGGGGAGACACTGAAGCTTTCTTT
CATSDPGTGRGDTEAFF